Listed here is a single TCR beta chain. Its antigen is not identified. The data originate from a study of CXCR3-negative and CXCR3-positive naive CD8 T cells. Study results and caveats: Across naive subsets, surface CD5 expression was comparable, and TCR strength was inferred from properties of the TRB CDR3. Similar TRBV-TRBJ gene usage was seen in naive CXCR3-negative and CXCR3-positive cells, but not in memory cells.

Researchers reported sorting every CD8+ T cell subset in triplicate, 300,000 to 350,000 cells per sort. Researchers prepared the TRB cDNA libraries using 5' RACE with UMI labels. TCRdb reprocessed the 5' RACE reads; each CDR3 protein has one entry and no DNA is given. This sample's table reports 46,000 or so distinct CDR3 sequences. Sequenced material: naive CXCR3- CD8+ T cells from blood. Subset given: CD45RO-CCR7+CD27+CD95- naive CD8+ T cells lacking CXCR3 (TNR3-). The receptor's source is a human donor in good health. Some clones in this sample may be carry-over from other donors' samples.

CDR3 amino acids: CASTLGGSSTDTQYF. This chain uses TRBV28 with TRBJ2-3; TCRdb picks TRBD1, but there is no DNA to check that call. Germline CDR1 MDHEN, CDR2 SYDVKM. The length of the CDR3 is 15 residues.